Below, 11 T cell receptor beta chains from the same sample are listed, as sequenced in a study of beta chain features in type 1 diabetes. Study results and caveats: Type 1 diabetes patients had TCRB CDR3s that were shorter (moderately but significantly so) in all four CD4+ subsets.

Expressed TCRB transcripts were sequenced after all isolated RNA was converted to cDNA. Profiling relied on immunoSEQ multiplex PCR, and the TCRdb table lists in-frame clones only, not all of them. This sample has over 90,000 clones, with roughly 28% found just once. Their recognized antigens are unknown. Sequenced: central memory CD4+ T cells from blood. These receptors all come from a woman between 18 and 29 years old with type 1 diabetes.

V and J are TRBV19 and TRBJ1-5; 9 bases are shared with TRBD1. CDR1 is LNHDA, CDR2 SQIVND, per germline (reference sequence). This CDR3 is built from 15 residues. The J segment lost 5 bases and the V segment lost 7 bases, leaving 9 bases of the junction unmatched. Written as DNA, the CDR3 is TGTGCCAGTAACACGGACAGGGGAAGTGATCAGCCCCAGCATTTT. This codes for CASNTDRGSDQPQHF.

This clone was observed a few times. V usage is TRBV19 and J usage is TRBJ2-7; 9 nucleotides agree with TRBD1. CDR1 and CDR2 from the germline V gene are LNHDA and SQIVND (reference sequence). The CDR3 spans 15 residues. J lost 2 bases, V lost 4 bases, and 6 bases had no gene match. The CDR3 nucleotides are TGTGCCAGTAGTACCTCCGGGACAGGGCCCTACGAGCAGTACTTC. Amino acid sequence: CASSTSGTGPYEQYF. The whole variable domain, filled in from reference TRBV19 and TRBJ2-7, reads DGGITQSPKYLFRKEGQNVTLSCEQNLNHDAMYWYRQDPGQGLRLIYYSQIVNDFQKGDIAEGYSVSREKKESFPLTVTSAQKNPTAFYLCASSTSGTGPYEQYFGPGTRLTVT.

This clone occurred a few times. The chain recombines TRBV11-3 with TRBJ2-3; maybe TRBD2 (6 bases). This CDR3 comprises 17 residues. V lost 2 bases to trimming and J lost 1 base, with 16 bases between them. CDR1 and CDR2 from the germline V gene are SGHNT and YENEEA. CDR3 sequence (DNA): TGTGCCAGCAGCTTATTCTCTCCGGGAGCCGGCACAGATACGCAGTATTTT. Translated: CASSLFSPGAGTDTQYF.

The chain couples TRBV19 to TRBJ2-7, with TRBD1 as a possible D gene (6 bases). The CDR3 consists of 15 residues. V shed 5 bases and J shed 1 base, with 15 bases lying between them. The germline gives CDR1 LNHDA, CDR2 SQIVND (reference sequence). CDR3 loop: CASSSVGGVSYEQYF. CDR3 bases: TGTGCCAGTAGTTCGGTTGGGGGCGTATCCTACGAGCAGTACTTC.

The chain has TRBV4-1 and TRBJ2-2; D may be TRBD2 (5 bases). V was trimmed by 2 bases and J by 7 bases, leaving 11 bases between them. Germline CDR1 and CDR2: MGHRA and YSYEKL. The CDR3 totals 14 residues. The CDR3 loop reads CASSQRSVDGELFF. The CDR3 DNA is TGCGCCAGCAGCCAACGTAGCGTTGACGGGGAGCTGTTTTTT.

This clone was counted only a few times. The genes are TRBV29-1 and TRBJ2-3; TRBD1 aligns across 9 bases. CDR1 SQVTM and CDR2 ANQGSEA come from the germline V gene. The CDR3 contains 16 residues. The junction had 12 bases not matched to a gene; V was cut back by 3 bases and J by 5 bases. The CDR3 loop is CSVDPPGQGSVDTQYF. The CDR3 DNA sequence: TGCAGCGTTGACCCTCCAGGACAGGGGTCGGTAGATACGCAGTATTTT.

This chain's CDR3 is CASRSHTGREETQYF. The CDR3 DNA sequence: TGTGCCAGCCGATCTCATACAGGGAGAGAAGAGACCCAGTACTTC. The genes are TRBV27 and TRBJ2-5, with D possibly TRBD1 on 6 matching bases. There are 15 residues in the CDR3. Trimming shortened V by 8 bases and J by 3 bases, and 19 bases separated the two germline ends. Germline lookup yields CDR1 MNHEY and CDR2 SMNVEV (reference sequence).

This rearrangement joins TRBV19 to TRBJ2-1, with D possibly being TRBD2 (6 bases). Germline values: CDR1 LNHDA, CDR2 SQIVND (reference sequence). V lost 3 bases and J lost 2, with 8 bases in between. The CDR3 runs 14 residues. DNA for the CDR3: TGTGCCAGTAGTATGGGACTCGCCTACAATGAGCAGTTCTTC. It yields the protein CASSMGLAYNEQFF.

This clone has just a few counts. J is TRBJ2-2 and V is TRBV9, with 9 bases identical to TRBD1. Germline V CDR1 and CDR2: SGDLS, YYNGEE. The CDR3 spans 16 residues. V was clipped by 4 bases and J by 5 bases; unmatched bases: 9. The CDR3 DNA reads as TGTGCCAGCAGCCCCTGGACAGGGGCGAGAACCGGGGAGCTGTTTTTT. Translation gives CASSPWTGARTGELFF.

V and J are TRBV6-1 and TRBJ2-5; the match to TRBD1 covers 8 bases. Germline-derived CDR1 and CDR2 are MNHNS and SASEGT. V trimming: 5 bases; J trimming: 4 bases; junction bases outside the gene matches: 6. The length of the CDR3 is 14 residues. In DNA form, the CDR3 reads TGTGCCAGCAGTAACGGACAGGGCGGAGAGACCCAGTACTTC. Translation: CASSNGQGGETQYF.

This chain joins TRBV6-5 and TRBJ1-2; 7 bases are shared with TRBD1. Germline trimming cut 5 bases from V and 4 bases from J; bases unmatched to any gene: 10. The CDR3 consists of 15 residues. Germline V lookup: CDR1 MNHEY, CDR2 SVGAGI. The CDR3 protein is CASSLSRGTGYGYTF. The CDR3 region has the DNA TGTGCCAGCAGTCTATCCAGGGGGACCGGCTATGGCTACACCTTC.